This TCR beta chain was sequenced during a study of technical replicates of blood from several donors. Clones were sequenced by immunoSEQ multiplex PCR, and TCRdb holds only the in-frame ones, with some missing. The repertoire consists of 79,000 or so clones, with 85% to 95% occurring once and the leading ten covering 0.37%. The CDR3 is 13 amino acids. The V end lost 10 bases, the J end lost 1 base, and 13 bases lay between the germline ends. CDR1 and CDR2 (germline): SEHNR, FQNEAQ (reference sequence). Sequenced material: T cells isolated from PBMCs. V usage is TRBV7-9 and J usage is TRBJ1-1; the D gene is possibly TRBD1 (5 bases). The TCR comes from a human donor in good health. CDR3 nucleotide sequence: TGTGCCACCATCGGGGGAGGGAACACTGAAGCTTTCTTT. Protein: CATIGGGNTEAFF.